This paragraph covers one TCR beta chain sequence. The data are from a study of cytomegalovirus exposure and HLA in healthy donors. CDR3 length: 15 residues. CDR1 SGDLS and CDR2 YYNGEE come from the germline V gene. V was clipped by 4 bases and J by 5 bases; unmatched bases: 5. The PCR made use of 60 Vbeta and 13 Jbeta primers. Generated by immunoSEQ multiplex PCR, the TCRdb table keeps only in-frame clones and is missing some. Here the sample spans over 85,000 clones, more than 70% being singletons. The specimen was PBMCs. This chain connects TRBV9 to TRBJ2-1; 11 bases agree with TRBD1. The receptor comes from a male donor in good health and CMV-seropositive. The CDR3 loop reads CASSKGQGVHNEQFF. The CDR3 DNA reads as TGTGCCAGCAGCAAGGGACAGGGGGTGCACAATGAGCAGTTCTTC.